Shown below are 13 T cell receptor beta chains from a single sample sequenced in a study of T cells in lung cancer brain metastases. TCRdb keeps only in-frame clones here, not all; method: immunoSEQ multiplex PCR. Among thousands of clones listed, 70% to 90% were seen once. The source material was tumor tissue from the primary lung tumor. These receptors all come from a woman aged 50 to 60 with non-small cell lung cancer.

The V gene is TRBV29-1, the J gene TRBJ2-6; 8 positions agree with TRBD2. The germline CDR1 and CDR2 sequences are SQVTM and ANQGSEA. This CDR3 is 16 amino acids long. V was clipped by 8 bases and J by 0 bases; unmatched bases: 9. The CDR3 coding sequence is TGCAGCACTGCAGGAACTAGCGGCTCTGGGGCCAACGTCCTGACTTTC. Encoded protein: CSTAGTSGSGANVLTF.

This chain links TRBV6-5 with TRBJ2-2, with a tentative D call TRBD2 (5 bases). This CDR3 is built from 14 residues. Per the germline V gene, CDR1 is MNHEY and CDR2 is SVGAGI. The V and J ends lost 6 bases and 4 bases respectively, with 12 bases between them. CDR3 sequence (DNA): TGTGCCAGCAGGGTTTTCGAGGGCACCGGGGAGCTGTTTTTT. Amino acid sequence: CASRVFEGTGELFF.

This sequence joins TRBV7-8 and TRBJ2-7; 7 bases match TRBD1. The CDR3 covers 17 residues. The V and J ends lost 1 base and 2 bases, in that order; junction bases with no gene match: 11. Germline CDR1 reads SGHVS; CDR2 reads FQNEAQ. CDR3 loop: CASSLGRQGLGPYEQYF. The CDR3 bases are TGTGCCAGCAGCTTAGGACGACAGGGTTTAGGACCCTACGAGCAGTACTTC.

CDR3 nucleotide sequence: TGTGCCAGCAGTCTTCGCTCCTACGAGCAGTACTTC. Its protein is CASSLRSYEQYF. J is TRBJ2-7 and V is TRBV27; no firm D call. The CDR3 is made up of 12 amino acids. Looked up from germline, CDR1 is MNHEY and CDR2 is SMNVEV (reference sequence). V gave up 5 bases and J gave up 0 bases, with 5 bases separating them.

In its sample, this clone was seen once. The J gene is TRBJ1-4, the V gene TRBV19; unclear D gene. Trimming stripped 9 bases from V and 14 bases from J, with 16 bases between. The germline V gene has CDR1 LNHDA and CDR2 SQIVND (reference sequence). This CDR3 contains 11 residues. The CDR3 region has the DNA TGTGCCAGCGCCTCAGGATTTGGGCTGTTTTTT. Translation gives CASASGFGLFF.

The genes are TRBV5-6 and TRBJ2-2; perhaps TRBD1 as D (5 bases). CDR1 is SGHDT, CDR2 YYEEEE, per germline. V shed 2 bases and J shed 0 bases, with 8 bases lying between them. CDR3 length: 15 amino acids. CDR3 in amino acids: CASSLGEANTGELFF. CDR3 coding DNA: TGTGCCAGCAGCTTAGGGGAAGCGAACACCGGGGAGCTGTTTTTT.

The chain couples TRBV28 to TRBJ2-2; 10 bases are a match to TRBD2. V lost 4 bases to trimming and J lost 5 bases; unmatched junction nucleotides: 4. The CDR3 consists of 15 residues. CDR1 MDHEN and CDR2 SYDVKM come from the germline V gene. CDR3 coding DNA: TGTGCCAGCAGTTCGGGACTAGCGAGGACCGGGGAGCTGTTTTTT. Encoded protein: CASSSGLARTGELFF.

J is TRBJ1-2 and V is TRBV6-5; possible D gene TRBD1, 6 bases. The CDR3 spans 14 residues. CDR1 is MNHEY, CDR2 SVGAGI, per germline. The V end was cut by 2 bases, the J end by 7 bases, with 14 bases between. CDR3 residues: CASSYLTGGCGYTF. The CDR3 DNA reads as TGTGCCAGCAGTTACCTGACAGGTGGATGTGGCTACACCTTC.

This chain connects TRBV29-1 to TRBJ1-2; weak D call: TRBD1 (6 bases). V was cut by 6 bases and J by 4 bases, with 18 bases left in between. Per germline, CDR1 SQVTM and CDR2 ANQGSEA. The CDR3 extends over 14 amino acids. CDR3 protein: CSVWPGHETYGYTF. The CDR3 nucleotides read TGCAGCGTATGGCCGGGACACGAGACCTATGGCTACACCTTC.

The chain has TRBV6-1 and TRBJ2-7; D not resolved. The germline V gene has CDR1 MNHNS and CDR2 SASEGT. Trimming pared 2 bases from V and 2 bases from J, leaving 13 bases between. This CDR3 is built from 15 residues. The CDR3 bases are TGTGCCAGCAGTGAACTAGGTCCCCTTCCCTACGAGCAGTACTTC. This sequence encodes CASSELGPLPYEQYF.

J is TRBJ2-3 and V is TRBV5-6, with 10 bases matching TRBD2. Germline trimming cut 0 bases from V and 2 bases from J; bases unmatched to any gene: 3. Germline-derived CDR1 and CDR2 are SGHDT and YYEEEE. This CDR3 region has 16 residues. DNA for the CDR3: TGTGCCAGCAGCTTGGTAACTAGCGGGGTCACAGATACGCAGTATTTT. It translates to CASSLVTSGVTDTQYF.

This chain uses TRBV19 with TRBJ2-3, with TRBD2 matching 10 bases. Germline loops: CDR1 LNHDA, CDR2 SQIVND (reference sequence). J lost 1 base, V lost 0 bases, and 1 base had no gene match. This CDR3 contains 16 residues. CDR3 protein: CASSIELAGGTDTQYF. DNA for the CDR3: TGTGCCAGTAGTATAGAGCTAGCGGGAGGCACAGATACGCAGTATTTT.

A word on this clone: One end of the junction varies from germline; a read error may be responsible. The chain has TRBV15 and TRBJ2-6; D is unclear. The CDR3 length is 17 residues. Germline-derived CDR1 and CDR2 are LNHNV and YYDKDF (reference sequence). The CDR3 coding sequence is TGTGCCATCAGCAGAGATCTCCCAACTAACGGGGCCAACGTCCTGACTTTC. Translated, it gives CAISRDLPTNGANVLTF. The full variable domain, completed using reference TRBV15 and TRBJ2-6, is DAMVIQNPRYQVTQFGKPVTLSCSQTLNHNVMYWYQQKSSQAPKLLFHYYDKDFNNEADTPDNFQSRRPNTSFCFLDIRSPGLGDTAMYLCAISRDLPTNGANVLTFGAGSRLTVL.